Listed below are T cell receptor beta chains from one sample, sequenced in a study of shared clonotypes between healthy human individuals. Measured with immunoSEQ multiplex PCR; TCRdb has only the in-frame clones, and not every one. The sample has more than 450,000 clones, 79% seen once. The sequencing input was PBMCs. Receptor source: a middle-aged woman in good health. Some clones in this sample may be carry-over from other donors' samples. CDR3s include the opening cysteine and the closing phenylalanine or tryptophan. A D gene is named only where the DNA matches it firmly. A clone size is listed for some rows: how often the clone was seen (once, few, many), or a class if it is expanded.

CASKQTGVVGETQYF	TGTGCCAGCAAGCAGACAGGGGTAGTGGGAGAGACCCAGTACTTC	TRBD1	TRBV11-2	TRBJ2-5	15	-
CASSDVYEQYF	TGTGCCAGCAGTGACGTCTACGAGCAGTACTTC	-	TRBV6-5	TRBJ2-7	11	few
CASRTWGGEYNQPQHF	TGTGCCAGCAGAACTTGGGGGGGAGAGTACAATCAGCCCCAGCATTTT	-	TRBV6-6	TRBJ1-5	16	-
CASSRITVVAGELFF	TGTGCCAGCAGTAGGATCACCGTAGTCGCCGGGGAGCTGTTTTTT	-	TRBV27	TRBJ2-2	15	-
CASRSHGTGVGAFF	TGTGCCAGCAGATCCCATGGGACAGGGGTTGGTGCTTTCTTT	TRBD1	TRBV28	TRBJ1-1	14	few
CASSSTTGGPSGNTIYF	TGTGCCAGCTCATCCACGACAGGGGGCCCCTCTGGAAACACCATATATTTT	TRBD1	TRBV18	TRBJ1-3	17	-
CASTPSGRGQPQHF	TGTGCCAGCACCCCTTCAGGGAGAGGCCAGCCCCAGCATTTT	-	TRBV2	TRBJ1-5	14	-
CASSLRRFSSYNEQFF	TGCGCCAGCAGCTTGAGGCGGTTCAGCTCCTACAATGAGCAGTTCTTC	-	TRBV5-1	TRBJ2-1	16	-
CASSLDGRESEQYF	TGTGCCAGCAGCTTAGACGGGAGAGAGAGCGAGCAGTACTTC	-	TRBV7-3	TRBJ2-7	14	-
CASSFSHNEQFF	TGTGCCAGCAGCTTTTCCCACAATGAGCAGTTCTTC	-	TRBV7-9	TRBJ2-1	12	-
CASTEWTGSGYTF	TGTGCCAGCACCGAGTGGACAGGGTCTGGCTACACCTTC	TRBD1	TRBV7-2	TRBJ1-2	13	-
CASSLGTEQPQHF	TGCGCCAGCAGCTTGGGTACCGAACAGCCCCAGCATTTT	-	TRBV5-1	TRBJ1-5	13	once
CASSQEPSLSHYGYTF	TGCGCCAGCAGCCAAGAACCCTCCTTGTCCCACTATGGCTACACCTTC	-	TRBV4-1	TRBJ1-2	16	-
CASSSGQTNTEAFF	TGCGCCAGCAGCTCGGGACAGACTAACACTGAAGCTTTCTTT	TRBD1	TRBV5-1	TRBJ1-1	14	-
CASSLIGSPTYNEQFF	TGTGCCAGCAGCTTAATCGGATCACCGACCTACAATGAGCAGTTCTTC	-	TRBV7-9	TRBJ2-1	16	-
CASSFGWVGTEAFF	TGTGCCAGCAGCTTTGGCTGGGTTGGGACTGAAGCTTTCTTT	-	TRBV5-5	TRBJ1-1	14	-
CASSLPGTGYHEQYF	TGTGCCAGCAGTTTACCAGGGACAGGGTACCACGAGCAGTACTTC	TRBD1	TRBV27	TRBJ2-7	15	-
CASSQVVGDTQYF	TGCGCCAGCAGCCAAGTTGTGGGGGATACGCAGTATTTT	-	TRBV4-1	TRBJ2-3	13	-
CASSDEINTGELFF	TGTGCCAGCAGTGACGAGATTAACACCGGGGAGCTGTTTTTT	-	TRBV6-4	TRBJ2-2	14	-
CASSIRNQPQHF	TGTGCCAGTAGTATTCGTAATCAGCCCCAGCATTTT	-	TRBV19	TRBJ1-5	12	-
CASSPRRLAGGPSSTDTQYF	TGTGCCAGCTCACCACGCCGACTAGCGGGAGGGCCGTCTAGCACAGATACGCAGTATTTT	TRBD2	TRBV18	TRBJ2-3	20	-
CASSQGFREGYTF	TGTGCCAGCAGTCAGGGCTTTAGAGAGGGCTACACCTTC	-	TRBV28	TRBJ1-2	13	-
CSVATSGNNEQYF	TGCAGCGTTGCGACTAGCGGGAACAACGAGCAGTACTTC	TRBD2	TRBV29-1	TRBJ2-7	13	few
CASSVVGSGIGEQYF	TGTGCCAGCAGCGTAGTCGGTAGCGGGATAGGTGAGCAGTACTTC	TRBD2	TRBV9	TRBJ2-7	15	-
CATSATAQVTGELFF	TGTGCCACCAGCGCCACCGCCCAGGTTACCGGGGAGCTGTTTTTT	-	TRBV15	TRBJ2-2	15	-
CASSQELAGNNNEQFF	TGCGCCAGCAGCCAAGAGCTAGCGGGTAATAACAATGAGCAGTTCTTC	TRBD2	TRBV4-3	TRBJ2-1	16	few
CASSLGVRNSEQFF	TGTGCCAGCAGCTTAGGGGTACGTAACAGTGAGCAGTTCTTC	-	TRBV11-3	TRBJ2-1	14	many
CASSADPRETQYF	TGTGCCAGCAGCGCAGACCCCAGGGAGACCCAGTACTTC	-	TRBV6-1	TRBJ2-5	13	once
CASSLGHFYEQYF	TGCGCCAGCAGCTTGGGGCATTTTTACGAGCAGTACTTC	-	TRBV5-1	TRBJ2-7	13	-
CASSYQGRNTGELFF	TGTGCCAGCAGTTATCAGGGGAGGAACACCGGGGAGCTGTTTTTT	-	TRBV27	TRBJ2-2	15	-
CASSLGGQGAWEQYF	TGCGCCAGCAGCTTGGGTGGACAGGGGGCTTGGGAGCAGTACTTC	TRBD1	TRBV5-1	TRBJ2-7	15	-
CASSPGQSTDTQYF	TGTGCCAGCAGCCCGGGACAGAGCACAGATACGCAGTATTTT	TRBD1	TRBV7-3	TRBJ2-3	14	-
CASRPATGLPPYEQYF	TGTGCCAGCAGGCCTGCCACGGGGCTCCCGCCCTACGAGCAGTACTTC	-	TRBV28	TRBJ2-7	16	once
CAISGRTGANTGELFF	TGTGCCATCAGTGGCCGGACAGGGGCGAACACCGGGGAGCTGTTTTTT	TRBD1	TRBV10-3	TRBJ2-2	16	-
CASSSWVGSEQFF	TGTGCCAGCAGCTCCTGGGTGGGGAGTGAGCAGTTCTTC	-	TRBV7-2	TRBJ2-1	13	-
CASSPGLAGATDTQYF	TGTGCCAGCAGTCCAGGGCTAGCGGGAGCCACAGATACGCAGTATTTT	TRBD2	TRBV5-8	TRBJ2-3	16	-
CASSGQGFQPQHF	TGTGCCAGCAGTGGACAGGGTTTTCAGCCCCAGCATTTT	TRBD1	TRBV2	TRBJ1-5	13	-
CATSRDTGPGTEAFF	TGTGCCACCAGCAGAGATACTGGGCCGGGCACTGAAGCTTTCTTT	-	TRBV15	TRBJ1-1	15	-
CASSVSIRTGSASGANVLTF	TGTGCCAGCAGCGTGAGTATTAGGACAGGGAGCGCCTCTGGGGCCAACGTCCTGACTTTC	TRBD1	TRBV9	TRBJ2-6	20	few
CASSFGSGANVLTF	TGTGCCAGCAGTTTCGGTTCTGGGGCCAACGTCCTGACTTTC	-	TRBV2	TRBJ2-6	14	-
CASSSNRGTGTSDTGELFF	TGTGCCAGCAGCTCCAATAGGGGGACCGGGACTAGTGACACCGGGGAGCTGTTTTTT	TRBD2	TRBV11-2	TRBJ2-2	19	-
CASSFLRYSPYEQYF	TGTGCCAGCAGTTTCCTCCGCTACTCACCCTACGAGCAGTACTTC	-	TRBV5-2	TRBJ2-7	15	-
CASSLGLALDEQYF	TGCGCCAGCAGCTTGGGACTAGCTCTCGACGAGCAGTACTTC	TRBD2	TRBV5-1	TRBJ2-7	14	few
CASSFVGAGELFF	TGTGCCAGCAGCTTCGTGGGAGCCGGGGAGCTGTTTTTT	-	TRBV7-3	TRBJ2-2	13	-
CASSTRPGRVRINTEAFF	TGTGCCAGCAGCACCCGGCCGGGACGAGTGAGAATAAACACTGAAGCTTTCTTT	-	TRBV11-1	TRBJ1-1	18	-
CASSLSGETQYF	TGCGCCAGCAGCTTGTCAGGGGAGACCCAGTACTTC	-	TRBV5-1	TRBJ2-5	12	-
CASGPNETAARGYGYTF	TGTGCCAGCGGCCCGAACGAAACAGCCGCCCGGGGCTATGGCTACACCTTC	-	TRBV6-4	TRBJ1-2	17	-
CASIARLSYEQYF	TGTGCCAGCATAGCCAGACTCTCCTACGAGCAGTACTTC	-	TRBV2	TRBJ2-7	13	-
CASSRNDRGAETQYF	TGTGCCAGCAGTCGTAACGACAGGGGCGCAGAGACCCAGTACTTC	TRBD1	TRBV5-4	TRBJ2-5	15	-